This TCR beta chain comes out of a study of cytomegalovirus exposure and HLA in healthy donors. Study findings and constraints: It was confirmed in vitro that a few of the CMV-associated chains were specific for CMV antigens. Later work found most CMV-associated TCR beta chains apparently HLA-restricted. Across donors, presence/absence analyses took sequencing depth to be roughly uniform.

Germline trimming cut 2 bases from V and 2 bases from J; bases unmatched to any gene: 5. The CDR3 covers 16 residues. The germline V gene encodes CDR1 SGHRS and CDR2 YFSETQ. Concerning this clone itself: The antigen remains undetermined.

60 Vbeta and 13 Jbeta primers were used in PCR. Produced via immunoSEQ multiplex PCR; TCRdb's table is partial and in-frame only. The sample shows some 150,000 clones, about four fifths of them seen only once. This TCR was recovered from a woman aged 40-49 years in good health and CMV-seronegative. The sequenced sample was PBMCs. This chain connects TRBV5-1 to TRBJ2-1; TRBD1 agrees at 9 bases. CDR3 sequence (DNA): TGCGCCAGCAGCTTCCTCACAGGGGGCGCCTACAATGAGCAGTTCTTC. It codes for CASSFLTGGAYNEQFF. Based on the CDR3 plus reference TRBV5-1 and TRBJ2-1, the full variable domain is KAGVTQTPRYLIKTRGQQVTLSCSPISGHRSVSWYQQTPGQGLQFLFEYFSETQRNKGNFPGRFSGRQFSNSRSEMNVSTLELGDSALYLCASSFLTGGAYNEQFFGPGTRLTVL.